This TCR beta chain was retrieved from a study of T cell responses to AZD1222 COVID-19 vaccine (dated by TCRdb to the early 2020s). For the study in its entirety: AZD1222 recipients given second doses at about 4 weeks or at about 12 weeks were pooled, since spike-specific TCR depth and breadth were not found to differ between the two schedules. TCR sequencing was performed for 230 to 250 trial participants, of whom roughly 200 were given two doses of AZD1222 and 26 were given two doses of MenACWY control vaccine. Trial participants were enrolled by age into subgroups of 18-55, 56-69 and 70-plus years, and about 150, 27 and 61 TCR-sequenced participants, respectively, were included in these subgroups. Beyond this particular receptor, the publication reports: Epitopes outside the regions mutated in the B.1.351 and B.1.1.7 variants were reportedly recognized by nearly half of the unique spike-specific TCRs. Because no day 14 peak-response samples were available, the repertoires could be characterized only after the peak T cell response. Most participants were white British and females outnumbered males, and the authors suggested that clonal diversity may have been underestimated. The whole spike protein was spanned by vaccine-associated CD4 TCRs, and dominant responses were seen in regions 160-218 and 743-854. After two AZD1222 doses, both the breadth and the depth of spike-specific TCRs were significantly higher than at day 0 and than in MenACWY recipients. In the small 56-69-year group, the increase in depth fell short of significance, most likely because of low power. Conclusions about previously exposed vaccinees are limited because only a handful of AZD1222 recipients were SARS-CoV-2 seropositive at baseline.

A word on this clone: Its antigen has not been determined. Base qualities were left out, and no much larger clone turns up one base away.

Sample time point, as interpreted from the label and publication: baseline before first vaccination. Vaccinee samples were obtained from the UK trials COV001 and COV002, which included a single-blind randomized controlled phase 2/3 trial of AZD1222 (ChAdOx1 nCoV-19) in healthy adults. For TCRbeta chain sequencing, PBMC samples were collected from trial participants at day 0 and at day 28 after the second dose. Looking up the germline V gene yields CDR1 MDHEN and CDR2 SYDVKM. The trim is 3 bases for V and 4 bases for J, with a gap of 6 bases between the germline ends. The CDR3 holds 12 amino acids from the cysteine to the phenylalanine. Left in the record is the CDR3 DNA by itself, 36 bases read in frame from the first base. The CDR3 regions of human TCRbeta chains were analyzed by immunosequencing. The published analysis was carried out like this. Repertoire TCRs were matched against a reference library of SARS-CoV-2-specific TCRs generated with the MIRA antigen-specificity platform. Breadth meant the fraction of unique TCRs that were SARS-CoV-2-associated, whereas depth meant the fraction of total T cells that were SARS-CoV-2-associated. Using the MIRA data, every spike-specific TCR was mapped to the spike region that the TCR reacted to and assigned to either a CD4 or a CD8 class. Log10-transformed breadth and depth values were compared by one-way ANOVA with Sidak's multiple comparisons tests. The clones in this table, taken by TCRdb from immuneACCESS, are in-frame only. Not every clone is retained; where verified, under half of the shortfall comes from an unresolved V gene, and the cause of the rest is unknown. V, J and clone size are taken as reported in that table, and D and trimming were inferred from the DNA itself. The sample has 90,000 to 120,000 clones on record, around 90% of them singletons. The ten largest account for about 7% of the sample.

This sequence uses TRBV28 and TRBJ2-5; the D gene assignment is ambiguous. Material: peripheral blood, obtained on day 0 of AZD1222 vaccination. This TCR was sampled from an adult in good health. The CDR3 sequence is CASSLAAETQYF. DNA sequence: TGTGCCAGCAGTTTGGCAGCAGAGACCCAGTACTTC. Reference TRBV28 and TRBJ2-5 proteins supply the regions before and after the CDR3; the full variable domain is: DVKVTQSSRYLVKRTGEKVFLECVQDMDHENMFWYRQDPGLGLRLIYFSYDVKMKEKGDIPEGYSVSREKKERFSLILESASTNQTSMYLCASSLAAETQYFGPGTRLLVL.